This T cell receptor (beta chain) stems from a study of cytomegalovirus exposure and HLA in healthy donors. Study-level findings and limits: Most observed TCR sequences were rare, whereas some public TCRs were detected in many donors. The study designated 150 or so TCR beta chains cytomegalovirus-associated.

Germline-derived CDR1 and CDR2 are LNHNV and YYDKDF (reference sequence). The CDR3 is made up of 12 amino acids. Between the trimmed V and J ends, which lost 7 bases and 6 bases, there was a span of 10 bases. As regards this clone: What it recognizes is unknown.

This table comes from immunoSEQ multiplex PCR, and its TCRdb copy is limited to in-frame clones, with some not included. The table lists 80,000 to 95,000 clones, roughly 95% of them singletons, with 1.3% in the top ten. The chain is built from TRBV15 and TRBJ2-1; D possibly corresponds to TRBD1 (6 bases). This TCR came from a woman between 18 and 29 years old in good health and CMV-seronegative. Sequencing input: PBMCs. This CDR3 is CATTDRSNEQFF. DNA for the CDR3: TGTGCCACCACAGACAGGAGCAATGAGCAGTTCTTC.